This is a list of T cell receptor beta chains from one sample in a study of blood T cell repertoires in COVID-19. Sequenced by immunoSEQ multiplex PCR; TCRdb stores in-frame clones only, minus some. Of about 380,000 clones detected, roughly 86% appear once; the ten largest clones hold 0.85% to 1.2%. Sequences were obtained from peripheral blood. These receptors all come from a human donor with acute or convalescent COVID-19. The donor label of this sample is uncertain. CDR3s include the opening cysteine and the closing phenylalanine or tryptophan. Each record gives: J gene, D gene, clone size, V gene, CDR3 protein, CDR3 DNA. The D gene is left open where the match is weak. The size entry is marked missing in some rows and otherwise reads once, few, many or a size class.

>TRBJ1-2|TRBD1|-|TRBV29-1
CSAPLTGAYGYTF
TGCAGCGCCCCCTTGACAGGGGCGTATGGCTACACCTTC
>TRBJ1-2|-|-|TRBV6-5
CASSPGDRRHYGYTF
TGTGCCAGCAGTCCGGGGGACCGCAGGCACTATGGCTACACCTTC
>TRBJ1-2|TRBD1|few|TRBV5-6
CASSLTGGEVNGYTF
TGTGCCAGCAGCTTGACAGGGGGCGAGGTCAATGGCTACACCTTC
>TRBJ1-2|-|once|TRBV20-1
CSARSEGGYTF
TGCAGTGCTAGATCTGAGGGTGGCTACACCTTC
>TRBJ1-3|-|-|TRBV2
CASSVESSMSTIYF
TGTGCCAGCAGTGTCGAGTCTAGTATGAGCACCATATATTTT
>TRBJ2-5|TRBD2|-|TRBV29-1
CSVEGAGVAGETQYF
TGCAGCGTTGAAGGAGCGGGAGTGGCTGGGGAGACCCAGTACTTC
>TRBJ1-2|TRBD1|-|TRBV28
CASSPGQGAGGYTF
TGTGCCAGCAGTCCCGGACAGGGGGCAGGAGGCTACACCTTC
>TRBJ2-7|TRBD1|-|TRBV6-2/TRBV6-3
CASSPRDRGLLSYEQYF
TGTGCCAGCAGCCCTCGGGACAGGGGGCTCCTCTCCTACGAGCAGTACTTC
>TRBJ2-7|-|-|TRBV4-1
CASSQEARQSYEQYF
TGCGCCAGCAGCCAAGAGGCCAGGCAGTCCTACGAGCAGTACTTC
>TRBJ2-7|-|-|TRBV7-8
CASMVSLEGEQYF
TGTGCCAGCATGGTTTCGTTAGAGGGCGAGCAGTACTTC
>TRBJ2-7|TRBD2|-|TRBV4-1
CASRAILAGPYEQYF
TGCGCCAGCAGAGCTATTTTAGCGGGCCCCTACGAGCAGTACTTC
>TRBJ1-3|-|-|TRBV6-5
CASSYSEGTRNTIYF
TGTGCCAGCAGTTACTCGGAGGGGACTCGAAACACCATATATTTT
>TRBJ2-7|-|-|TRBV10-3
CAISLTSYEQYF
TGTGCCATCAGCCTAACTTCCTACGAGCAGTACTTC
>TRBJ2-7|-|-|TRBV28
CASQRGHTYEQYF
TGTGCCAGCCAGCGGGGACACACCTACGAGCAGTACTTC
>TRBJ1-1|-|once|TRBV6-6
CASSYYSMNTEAFF
TGTGCCAGCAGTTACTACTCTATGAACACTGAAGCTTTCTTT
>TRBJ1-2|-|-|TRBV2
CASSPREGYYGYTF
TGTGCCAGCAGTCCTAGGGAGGGGTACTATGGCTACACCTTC
>TRBJ2-6|-|-|TRBV6-5
CATQRGGSGANVLTF
TGTGCCACCCAAAGGGGAGGTTCTGGGGCCAACGTCCTGACTTTC
>TRBJ2-2|TRBD1|-|TRBV7-6
CASSSNPGQGDTGELFF
TGTGCCAGCAGCTCTAATCCGGGACAGGGGGACACCGGGGAGCTGTTTTTT
>TRBJ2-7|TRBD1|-|TRBV6-5
CASSYSGTGASEQYF
TGTGCCAGCAGTTACTCGGGGACAGGGGCCTCCGAGCAGTACTTC
>TRBJ1-5|TRBD1|-|TRBV6-5
CASSYSGTVRQPQHF
TGTGCCAGCAGTTACTCGGGGACAGTGCGTCAGCCCCAGCATTTT
>TRBJ1-5|-|-|TRBV6-6
CASSQDSKTSLYSNQPQHF
TGTGCCAGCAGTCAGGACAGTAAAACCTCTCTTTATAGCAATCAGCCCCAGCATTTT
>TRBJ1-5|-|-|TRBV28
CASSKTGGGQPQHF
TGTGCCAGCAGTAAGACAGGTGGGGGTCAGCCCCAGCATTTT
>TRBJ2-7|TRBD2|-|TRBV6-1
CASSGGFGAGVYEQYF
TGTGCCAGCAGTGGGGGGTTTGGGGCGGGAGTCTACGAGCAGTACTTC
>TRBJ2-5|-|-|TRBV5-1
CASSTRGETQYF
TGCGCCAGCAGCACAAGGGGAGAGACCCAGTACTTC
>TRBJ2-1|-|once|TRBV3-1/TRBV3-2
CASSLQGYFGNEQFF
TGTGCCAGCAGCCTTCAGGGATATTTTGGCAATGAGCAGTTCTTC
>TRBJ1-3|-|many|TRBV6-6
CAITPGLGNTIYF
TGTGCCATTACACCAGGGCTCGGAAACACCATATATTTT
>TRBJ2-3|TRBD2|-|TRBV10-3
CAISEPAGGLSDTQYF
TGTGCCATCAGTGAACCAGCGGGGGGGCTGTCAGATACGCAGTATTTT
>TRBJ1-3|-|few|TRBV6-5
CASSPLGDIIYF
TGTGCCAGCAGCCCCCTGGGAGACATCATATATTTT
>TRBJ1-4|TRBD1|-|TRBV6-5
CASSRGQTNEKLFF
TGTGCCAGCAGCCGGGGACAGACGAATGAAAAACTGTTTTTT
>TRBJ1-3|-|-|TRBV18
CASSVQGNTIYF
TGTGCCAGCTCGGTACAGGGAAACACCATATATTTT
>TRBJ1-1|-|-|TRBV13
CASSVDGEAFF
TGTGCCAGCAGCGTAGACGGTGAAGCTTTCTTT
>TRBJ1-5|TRBD1|-|TRBV20-1
CSASIRKGARGPPTGKYNQPQHF
TGCAGTGCTAGTATACGCAAAGGGGCAAGGGGGCCCCCAACGGGGAAATATAATCAGCCCCAGCATTTT
>TRBJ1-2|TRBD1|-|TRBV7-2
CASSIGTVYGYTF
TGTGCCAGCAGCATCGGGACAGTCTATGGCTACACCTTC
>TRBJ1-1|TRBD1|-|TRBV6-1
CASSDTGGNTEAFF
TGTGCCAGCAGTGACACAGGGGGGAACACTGAAGCTTTCTTT
>TRBJ2-2|TRBD1|-|TRBV6-5
CASSRSQGIGGELFF
TGTGCCAGCAGCCGTTCACAGGGGATCGGCGGGGAGCTGTTTTTT
>TRBJ1-1|-|-|TRBV19
CASSMPGSGIYMNTEAFF
TGTGCCAGTAGTATGCCCGGGTCGGGTATTTACATGAACACTGAAGCTTTCTTT
>TRBJ1-1|TRBD1|-|TRBV19
CASSPWGQGYGGGPTEAFF
TGTGCCAGTAGTCCTTGGGGACAGGGCTACGGGGGTGGGCCCACTGAAGCTTTCTTT
>TRBJ1-1|TRBD1|-|TRBV25-1
CASSEWGQGINTEAFF
TGTGCCAGCAGTGAATGGGGACAGGGAATCAACACTGAAGCTTTCTTT
>TRBJ2-7|-|-|TRBV29-1
CSVSVANYEQYF
TGCAGCGTCAGCGTCGCTAACTACGAGCAGTACTTC
>TRBJ2-3|-|-|TRBV5-6
CASSLAGGSTDTQYF
TGTGCCAGCAGCTTGGCCGGAGGAAGCACAGATACGCAGTATTTT
>TRBJ2-2|TRBD1|-|TRBV4-1
CASNQGADGELFF
TGCGCCAGCAACCAGGGGGCGGACGGGGAGCTGTTTTTT
>TRBJ2-1|TRBD2|few|TRBV10-2
CASSKTSGTYNEQFF
TGCGCCAGCAGTAAAACTAGCGGTACCTACAATGAGCAGTTCTTC
>TRBJ2-1|TRBD1|-|TRBV6-7
CASSYSVRGQGNYNEQFF
TGTGCCAGCAGTTACTCGGTTCGGGGACAGGGGAACTACAATGAGCAGTTCTTC
>TRBJ1-1|TRBD1|-|TRBV4-2
CASSQDGQGRSF
TGTGCCAGCAGCCAAGACGGACAGGGGCGCTCCTTT
>TRBJ1-1|TRBD1|-|TRBV6-5
CASTGQGFTEAFF
TGTGCCAGCACGGGACAGGGATTCACTGAAGCTTTCTTT
>TRBJ1-5|-|-|TRBV30
CAWAPGFNQPQHF
TGTGCCTGGGCGCCAGGTTTCAATCAGCCCCAGCATTTT
>TRBJ2-7|TRBD2|-|TRBV5-5
CASSAGLARASYEQYF
TGTGCCAGCAGCGCGGGACTAGCTCGCGCCTCCTACGAGCAGTACTTC
>TRBJ2-7|TRBD1|-|TRBV7-8
CASSSQTGRQYEQYF
TGTGCCAGCAGCTCGCAGACAGGGCGACAATACGAGCAGTACTTC